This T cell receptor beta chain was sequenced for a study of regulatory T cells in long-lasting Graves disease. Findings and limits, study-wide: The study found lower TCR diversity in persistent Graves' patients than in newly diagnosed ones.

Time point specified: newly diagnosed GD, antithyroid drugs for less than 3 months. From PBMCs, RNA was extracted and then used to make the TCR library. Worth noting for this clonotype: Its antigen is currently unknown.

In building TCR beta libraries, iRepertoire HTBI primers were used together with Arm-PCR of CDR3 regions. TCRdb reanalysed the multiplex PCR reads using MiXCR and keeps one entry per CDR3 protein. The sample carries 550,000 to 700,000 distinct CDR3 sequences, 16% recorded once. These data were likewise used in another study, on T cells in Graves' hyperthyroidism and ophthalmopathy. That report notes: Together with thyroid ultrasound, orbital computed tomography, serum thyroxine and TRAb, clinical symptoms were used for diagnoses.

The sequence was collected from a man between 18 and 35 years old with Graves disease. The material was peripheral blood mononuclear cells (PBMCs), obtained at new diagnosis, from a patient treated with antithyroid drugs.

This chain's CDR3 is CASSGGSGPTLHF. CDR3 in DNA: TGTGCCAGCAGCGGGGGGTCGGGACCCACCCTCCACTTT. The gene calls are TRBV9 and TRBJ1-6, with D possibly TRBD1 on 5 matching bases. From germline, CDR1 is SGDLS and CDR2 YYNGEE. The CDR3 consists of 13 residues. V lost 3 bases, J lost 14 bases, and 15 bases lay in between.